A selection of T cell receptor beta chains follows, all from one sample in a study of CD8+ T cells in alopecia areata. Method: immunoSEQ multiplex PCR; TCRdb's copy keeps in-frame clones and lacks some. This table holds approximately 210,000 clones, around 56% found once. Sequenced here: CD4+ T cells sorted from blood, sampled at week 4, from a patient treated with tofacitinib. The receptor source for this set is a human donor with alopecia areata. The CDR3 runs from the conserved cysteine through the conserved F or W. The D gene is left open where the match is weak. Rows give clone size only sometimes, using once, few, many, or a class for an expanded clone.

V	D	J	length	size	DNA	CDR3
TRBV5-1	TRBD2	TRBJ2-3	15	few	TGCGCCAGCAGCTTATCCGGGAGGTCCACAGATACGCAGTATTTT	CASSLSGRSTDTQYF
TRBV30	TRBD1	TRBJ2-3	15	NA	TGTGCCTGGAAGGCGGGACAGGGAGTCACAGATACGCAGTATTTT	CAWKAGQGVTDTQYF
TRBV6-5	NA	TRBJ1-2	15	few	TGTGCCAGCAGCCCCTGGACAGCGGCTAACTATGGCTACACCTTC	CASSPWTAANYGYTF
TRBV5-1	TRBD2	TRBJ2-7	15	NA	TGCGCCAGCAGCTTGGGACGTCAGCGGGGGGACGAGCAGTACTTC	CASSLGRQRGDEQYF
TRBV4-1	TRBD1	TRBJ1-4	16	NA	TGCGCCAGCAGCCAAGGGGAACAGGGGGCGCGCGAAAAACTGTTTTTT	CASSQGEQGAREKLFF
TRBV29-1	TRBD1	TRBJ1-5	13	few	TGCAGCGTGGGGACAGACCGCAATCAGCCCCAGCATTTT	CSVGTDRNQPQHF
TRBV6-5	NA	TRBJ2-5	12	few	TGTGCCAGCAGCTCTTTCGGGGGGACCCAGTACTTC	CASSSFGGTQYF
TRBV29-1	TRBD1	TRBJ1-1	15	NA	TGCAGCGTTGAGTACAGGGGGCGGGAGGACACTGAAGCTTTCTTT	CSVEYRGREDTEAFF
TRBV29-1	TRBD2	TRBJ2-1	15	NA	TGCAGCGGGCAGAAACTAGCGGGTTGGGGGAATGAGCAGTTCTTC	CSGQKLAGWGNEQFF
TRBV20-1	TRBD2	TRBJ2-3	11	once	TGCAGCGGACTAGCCCCAAATACGCAGTATTTT	CSGLAPNTQYF
TRBV2	NA	TRBJ2-3	12	few	TGTGCCAGTCAGACAGTGACAGATACGCAGTATTTT	CASQTVTDTQYF
TRBV5-1	NA	TRBJ1-1	16	NA	TGCGCCAGCAGCTCCTGGACGCTCCAGGCGAACACTGAAGCTTTCTTT	CASSSWTLQANTEAFF
TRBV10-3	NA	TRBJ2-5	12	few	TGTGCCATCAGTGCGACAGACGAGACCCAGTACTTC	CAISATDETQYF
TRBV29-1	NA	TRBJ2-3	14	few	TGCAGCGTTGAAGGGGGGAGTTCCACAGATACGCAGTATTTT	CSVEGGSSTDTQYF
TRBV7-6	NA	TRBJ1-1	15	NA	TGTGCCAGCAGCTTAGATGTACTTCGGAACACTGAAGCTTTCTTT	CASSLDVLRNTEAFF
TRBV19	TRBD2	TRBJ2-1	15	few	TGTGCCAGTAGCGTCCTAGCGGGGGCCCCCGTTGAGCAGTTCTTC	CASSVLAGAPVEQFF
TRBV6-5	NA	TRBJ2-1	11	NA	TGTGCCAGCAGCAGGGGGGCTTGGCAGTTCTTC	CASSRGAWQFF